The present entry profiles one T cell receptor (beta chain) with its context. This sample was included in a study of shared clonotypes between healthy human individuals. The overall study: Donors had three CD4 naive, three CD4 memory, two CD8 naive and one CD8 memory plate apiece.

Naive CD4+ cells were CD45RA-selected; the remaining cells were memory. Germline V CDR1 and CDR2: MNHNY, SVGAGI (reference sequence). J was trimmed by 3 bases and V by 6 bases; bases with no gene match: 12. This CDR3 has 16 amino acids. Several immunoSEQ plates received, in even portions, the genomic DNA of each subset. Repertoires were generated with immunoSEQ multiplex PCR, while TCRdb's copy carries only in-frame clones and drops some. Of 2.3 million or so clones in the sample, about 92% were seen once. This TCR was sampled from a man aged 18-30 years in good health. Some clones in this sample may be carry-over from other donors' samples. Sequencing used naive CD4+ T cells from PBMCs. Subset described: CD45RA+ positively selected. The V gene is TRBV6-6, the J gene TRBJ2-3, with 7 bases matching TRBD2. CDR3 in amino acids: CASRGRAGAATDTQYF. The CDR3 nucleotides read TGTGCCAGCAGAGGTAGGGCGGGAGCAGCGACAGATACGCAGTATTTT.